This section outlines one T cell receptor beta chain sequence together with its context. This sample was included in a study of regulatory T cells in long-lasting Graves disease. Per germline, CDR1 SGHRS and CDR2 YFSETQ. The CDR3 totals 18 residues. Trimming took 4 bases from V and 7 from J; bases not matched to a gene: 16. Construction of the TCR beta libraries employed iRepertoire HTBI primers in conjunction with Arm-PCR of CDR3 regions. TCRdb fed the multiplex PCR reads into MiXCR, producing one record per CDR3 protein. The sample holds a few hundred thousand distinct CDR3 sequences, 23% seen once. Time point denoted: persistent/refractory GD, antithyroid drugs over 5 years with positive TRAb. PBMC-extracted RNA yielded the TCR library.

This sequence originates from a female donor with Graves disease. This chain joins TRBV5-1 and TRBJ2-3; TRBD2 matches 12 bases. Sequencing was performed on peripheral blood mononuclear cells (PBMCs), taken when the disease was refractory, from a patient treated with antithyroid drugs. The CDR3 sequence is CASSVVQGLAGRRHTQYF. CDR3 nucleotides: TGCGCCAGCAGCGTGGTGCAGGGACTAGCGGGCCGAAGGCATACGCAGTATTTT.